One sample yielded the 7 T cell receptor beta chains listed below, sequenced in a study of OX40 agonist ivuxolimab in advanced cancers. Produced via immunoSEQ multiplex PCR; TCRdb's table is partial and in-frame only. There are around 80,000 clones in the sample; around nine tenths occur only once, and over 2% lies in the top ten. The starting material was CD4+ or CD8+ T cells sorted from blood, obtained in a trial of the OX40 agonist ivuxolimab. The receptors were gathered from an adult with an advanced solid tumor such as melanoma, head and neck, liver or kidney cancer.

The chain joins TRBV19 to TRBJ2-1, with D perhaps TRBD2 (6 bases). Germline V gives CDR1 LNHDA, CDR2 SQIVND (reference sequence). The CDR3 consists of 13 residues. Trimming removed 4 bases at V and 4 bases at J, with 8 bases between. The DNA for the CDR3 is TGTGCCAGTAGTACGGAGGGGTACAATGAGCAGTTCTTC. Its translation is CASSTEGYNEQFF. Full variable domain (outside the CDR3, taken from reference TRBV19 and TRBJ2-1): DGGITQSPKYLFRKEGQNVTLSCEQNLNHDAMYWYRQDPGQGLRLIYYSQIVNDFQKGDIAEGYSVSREKKESFPLTVTSAQKNPTAFYLCASSTEGYNEQFFGPGTRLTVL.

The rearrangement links TRBV29-1 to TRBJ2-5; D is unresolved. This CDR3 is 10 amino acids long. The germline V gene encodes CDR1 SQVTM and CDR2 ANQGSEA. The V gene lost 4 bases and the J gene lost 3 bases, with 3 bases spanning the gap. The CDR3 region has the DNA TGCAGCGTTGCGGAAGAGACCCAGTACTTC. Residues: CSVAEETQYF.

The V call is TRBV27, the J call TRBJ1-4; no definite D call. This CDR3 comprises 16 residues. V gave up 0 bases and J gave up 2 bases, with 10 bases separating them. The germline V gene has CDR1 MNHEY and CDR2 SMNVEV (reference sequence). CDR3 sequence reads: CASSLSAYGTNEKLFF. As DNA, the CDR3 is TGTGCCAGCAGTTTATCGGCGTACGGGACTAATGAAAAACTGTTTTTT.

The V and J genes are TRBV2 and TRBJ2-5, with 10 bases fitting TRBD1. Germline loops: CDR1 SNHLY, CDR2 FYNNEI. J lost 4 bases, V lost 5 bases, and 4 bases had no gene match. The CDR3 is 14 residues long. DNA for the CDR3: TGTGCCAGCAGTACGGGACAGGGGTTAGAGACCCAGTACTTC. Its protein product is CASSTGQGLETQYF.

The V and J genes are TRBV20-1 and TRBJ1-1, with TRBD1 matching over 9 bases. The germline V gene encodes CDR1 DFQATT and CDR2 SNEGSKA (reference sequence). Losses at the gene ends were 5 bases for V and 6 bases for J; bases not matched to a gene: 1. This CDR3 comprises 11 residues. The CDR3 loop is CSAGDRAEAFF. CDR3 nucleotides: TGCAGTGCTGGGGACAGGGCTGAAGCTTTCTTT.

V usage is TRBV30 and J usage is TRBJ1-1; 7 bases align to TRBD1. Germline-derived CDR1 and CDR2 are GTSNPN and SVGIG (reference sequence). The CDR3 contains 12 residues. J was trimmed by 7 bases and V by 4 bases; bases with no gene match: 6. In DNA form, the CDR3 reads TGTGCCTGGACCCTGGGGACAGATGAAGCTTTCTTT. It translates to CAWTLGTDEAFF. The entire variable domain, with the rest obtained from reference TRBV30 and TRBJ1-1, is as follows: SQTIHQWPATLVQPVGSPLSLECTVEGTSNPNLYWYRQAAGRGLQLLFYSVGIGQISSEVPQNLSASRPQDRQFILSSKKLLLSDSGFYLCAWTLGTDEAFFGQGTRLTVV.

The chain is built from TRBV29-1 and TRBJ2-6, with unresolved D. The CDR3 length is 13 residues. Germline V gene data show CDR1 as SQVTM and CDR2 as ANQGSEA. Trimming removed 5 bases at V and 0 bases at J, with 5 bases between. The DNA of the CDR3 is TGCAGCGTTTTTAGCTCTGGGGCCAACGTCCTGACTTTC. Its translation is CSVFSSGANVLTF.